The text below deals with one T cell receptor (beta chain). cDNA synthesis used a TRAV/TRBV-specific primer set for both chains. TCR amplification involved approximately 20 PCR cycles with a constant-region primer and V-primer adapter. TCRdb passed the reads through MiXCR, listing each CDR3 protein once. The repertoire holds fewer than 50,000 distinct CDR3 sequences, with less than 30% as singletons. The entry originates in a study of low-dose radiotherapy and immunotherapy resistance in tumors. The time point is: after trial treatment. The treatment is: LDRT plus nivolumab, ipilimumab, low-dose cyclophosphamide and aspirin (RACIN trial). Donors were treated with nivolumab, ipilimumab, aspirin, and low-dose cyclophosphamide and radiotherapy. This TCR was sampled from a male donor with prostate cancer. The specimen was PBMCs, collected after low-dose radiotherapy plus immunotherapy.

CDR3 sequence reads: CASRTSGIMNTEAFF. DNA of the CDR3: TGTGCCAGTAGAACTTCAGGGATAATGAACACTGAAGCTTTCTTT. The chain is built from TRBV19 and TRBJ1-1; tentative D call: TRBD1 (5 bases). The CDR3 contains 15 residues. Trimming shortened V by 6 bases and J by 0 bases, and 14 bases separated the two germline ends. Looked up from germline, CDR1 is LNHDA and CDR2 is SQIVND (reference sequence).